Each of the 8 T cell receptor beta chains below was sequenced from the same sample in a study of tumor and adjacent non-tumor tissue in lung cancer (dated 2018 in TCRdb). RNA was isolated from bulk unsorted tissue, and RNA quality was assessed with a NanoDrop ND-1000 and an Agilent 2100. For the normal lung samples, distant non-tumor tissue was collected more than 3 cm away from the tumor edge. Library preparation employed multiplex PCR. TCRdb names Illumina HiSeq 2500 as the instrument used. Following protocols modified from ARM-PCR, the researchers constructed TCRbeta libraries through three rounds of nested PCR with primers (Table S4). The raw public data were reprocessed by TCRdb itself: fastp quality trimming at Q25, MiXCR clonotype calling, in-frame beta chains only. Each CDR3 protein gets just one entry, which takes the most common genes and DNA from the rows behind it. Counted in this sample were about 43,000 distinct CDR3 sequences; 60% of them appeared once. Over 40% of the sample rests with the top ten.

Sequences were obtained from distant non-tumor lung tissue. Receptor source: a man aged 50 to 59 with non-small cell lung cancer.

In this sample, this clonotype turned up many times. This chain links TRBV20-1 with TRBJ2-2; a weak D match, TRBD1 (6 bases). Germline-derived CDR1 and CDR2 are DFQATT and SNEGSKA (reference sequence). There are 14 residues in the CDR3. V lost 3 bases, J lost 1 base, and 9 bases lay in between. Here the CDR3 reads CSARGHLNTGELFF. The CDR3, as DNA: TGCAGTGCTAGGGGACACCTGAACACCGGGGAGCTGTTTTTT.

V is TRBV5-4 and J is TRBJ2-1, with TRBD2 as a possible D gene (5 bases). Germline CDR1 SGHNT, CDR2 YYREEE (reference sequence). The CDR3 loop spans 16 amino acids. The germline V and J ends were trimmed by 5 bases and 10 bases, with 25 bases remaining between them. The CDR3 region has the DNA TGTGCCAGCAGTCCCCTAGTGGGAGCCCCAACTTCGGAGCAGTTCTTC. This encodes CASSPLVGAPTSEQFF.

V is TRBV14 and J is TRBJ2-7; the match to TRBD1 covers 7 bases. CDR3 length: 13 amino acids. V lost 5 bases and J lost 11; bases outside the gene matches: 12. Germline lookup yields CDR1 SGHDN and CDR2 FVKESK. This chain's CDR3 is CASSRGQVYEEYF. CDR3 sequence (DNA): TGTGCCAGCAGCAGAGGACAGGTCTATGAGGAGTACTTC. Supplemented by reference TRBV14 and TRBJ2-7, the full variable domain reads EAGVTQFPSHSVIEKGQTVTLRCDPISGHDNLYWYRRVMGKEIKFLLHFVKESKQDESGMPNNRFLAERTGGTYSTLKVQPAELEDSGVYFCASSRGQVYEEYFGPGTRLTVT.

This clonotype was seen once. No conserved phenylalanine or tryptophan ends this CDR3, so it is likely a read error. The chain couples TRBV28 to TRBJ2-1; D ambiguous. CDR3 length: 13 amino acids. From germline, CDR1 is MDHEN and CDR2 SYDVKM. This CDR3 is CDSSPPLDDEQFS. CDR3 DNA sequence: TGTGACAGCAGTCCTCCCTTAGACGATGAGCAGTTCTCC.

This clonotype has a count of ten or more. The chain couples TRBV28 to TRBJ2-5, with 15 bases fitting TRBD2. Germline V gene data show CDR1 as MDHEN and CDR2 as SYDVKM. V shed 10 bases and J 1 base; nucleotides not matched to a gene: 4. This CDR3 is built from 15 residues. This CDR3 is CAIGTSGGSQETQYF. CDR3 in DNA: TGTGCCATCGGGACTAGCGGGGGGTCCCAAGAGACCCAGTACTTC.

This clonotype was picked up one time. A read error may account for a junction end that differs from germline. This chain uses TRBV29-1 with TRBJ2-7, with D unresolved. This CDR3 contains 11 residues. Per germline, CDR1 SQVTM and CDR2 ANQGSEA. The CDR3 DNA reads TGCAGCGTTGATGACGGCTTCGAGCAGCACTTC. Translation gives CSVDDGFEQHF.

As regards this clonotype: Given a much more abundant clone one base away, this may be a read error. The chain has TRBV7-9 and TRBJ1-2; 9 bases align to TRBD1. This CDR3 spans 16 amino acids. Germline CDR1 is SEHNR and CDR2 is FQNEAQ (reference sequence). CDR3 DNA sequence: TGTGCCAGCAGCCCACAGGGGGCAAGGGTAAAATATGGCTGCACCTTC. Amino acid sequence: CASSPQGARVKYGCTF.

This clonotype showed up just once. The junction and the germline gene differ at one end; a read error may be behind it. The chain's CDR3 is CAGSASNTGELFF. The CDR3, as DNA: TGTGCCGGCAGTGCGTCGAACACCGGGGAGCTGTTTTTT. The chain uses TRBV28 and TRBJ2-2, with D unclear. Germline values: CDR1 MDHEN, CDR2 SYDVKM. The CDR3 totals 13 residues.